This TCR beta chain stems from a study of blood T cell repertoires in COVID-19. As for this clone: The same CDR3 also results from other DNA sequences found in this sample.

The CDR3 sequence is 13 residues long. The germline V and J ends were trimmed by 2 bases and 5 bases, with 10 bases remaining between them. Germline V gene lookup returns CDR1 GTSNPN and CDR2 SVGIG (reference sequence). Original methodology: Amplifying reference gene primers gave estimates of nucleated cell counts. TCRdb's table, derived via immunoSEQ multiplex PCR, lists solely in-frame clones and lacks some. D and trimming were read from the DNA, whereas the V and J calls and clone size are those reported in that table. This table has approximately 150,000 clones, 70% to 90% appearing once. The clonotype originates from a human donor in a cohort sampled during active COVID-19. The chain combines TRBV30 with TRBJ1-5; D may be TRBD1 (6 bases). Sequences were obtained from peripheral blood. The DNA for the CDR3 is TGTGCCTGGAGTACAGGGCTAGATCAGCCCCAGCATTTT. Translated: CAWSTGLDQPQHF. Looking up the rest from reference TRBV30 and TRBJ1-5 gives the full variable domain: SQTIHQWPATLVQPVGSPLSLECTVEGTSNPNLYWYRQAAGRGLQLLFYSVGIGQISSEVPQNLSASRPQDRQFILSSKKLLLSDSGFYLCAWSTGLDQPQHFGDGTRLSIL.